The 3 T cell receptor beta chains in this list originate from one sample, sequenced in a study of early T cells in non-severe SARS-CoV-2 infection. TCRdb fed the 5' RACE reads into MiXCR, producing one record per CDR3 protein. The sample has around 80,000 distinct CDR3 sequences, 8.5% to 12% seen once. The specimen comprised whole blood, sampled at baseline. All receptors come from an adult who was a healthcare worker with PCR-confirmed SARS-CoV-2 infection or an uninfected control (not recorded which).

This chain uses TRBV18 with TRBJ2-1; no clear D. From germline, CDR1 is KGHSH and CDR2 LQKENI. V gave up 3 bases and J gave up 0 bases, with 3 bases separating them. The CDR3 length is 13 residues. As DNA, the CDR3 is TGTGCCAGCTCACCCCCCTCCTACAATGAGCAGTTCTTC. This encodes CASSPPSYNEQFF.

This clonotype was detected ten times or more. V usage is TRBV12-3 or TRBV12-4 and J usage is TRBJ1-4, with D possibly TRBD1 on 5 matching bases. V lost 0 bases and J lost 7, with 9 bases in between. This CDR3 region has 14 residues. The CDR3 loop is CASSLAGVGEKLFF. CDR3 coding DNA: TGTGCCAGCAGTTTAGCGGGGGTCGGTGAAAAACTGTTTTTT.

The chain links TRBV5-1 to TRBJ2-5; no firm D call. V lost 4 bases and J 5 bases, leaving 15 bases between the germline ends. CDR1 is SGHRS and CDR2 is YFSETQ in the germline V gene. This CDR3 has 14 amino acids. CDR3 region: CASSPRTRTETQYF. CDR3 DNA: TGCGCCAGCAGCCCACGGACCCGGACGGAGACCCAGTACTTC. The entire variable domain, with the rest obtained from reference TRBV5-1 and TRBJ2-5, is as follows: KAGVTQTPRYLIKTRGQQVTLSCSPISGHRSVSWYQQTPGQGLQFLFEYFSETQRNKGNFPGRFSGRQFSNSRSEMNVSTLELGDSALYLCASSPRTRTETQYFGPGTRLLVL.